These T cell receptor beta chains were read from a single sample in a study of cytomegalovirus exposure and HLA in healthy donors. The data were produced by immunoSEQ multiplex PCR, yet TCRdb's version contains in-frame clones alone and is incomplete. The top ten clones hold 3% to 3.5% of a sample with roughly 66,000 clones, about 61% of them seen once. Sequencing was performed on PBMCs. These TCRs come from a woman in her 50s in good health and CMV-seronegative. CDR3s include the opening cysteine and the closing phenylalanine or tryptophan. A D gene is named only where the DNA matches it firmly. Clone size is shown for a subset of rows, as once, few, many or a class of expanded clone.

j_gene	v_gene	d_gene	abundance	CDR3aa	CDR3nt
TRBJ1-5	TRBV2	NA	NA	CASSLGATDNQPQHF	TGTGCCAGCAGTTTGGGGGCGACGGACAATCAGCCCCAGCATTTT
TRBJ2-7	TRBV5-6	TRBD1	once	CASSLQGPLREQYF	TGTGCCAGCAGCTTACAGGGGCCTCTTAGGGAGCAGTACTTC
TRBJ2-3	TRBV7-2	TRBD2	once	CASSFPSGTGDTQYF	TGTGCCAGCAGCTTCCCTAGCGGGACGGGAGATACGCAGTATTTT
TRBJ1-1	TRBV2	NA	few	CASSEVRGGTEAFF	TGTGCCAGCAGTGAAGTCAGGGGTGGCACTGAAGCTTTCTTT
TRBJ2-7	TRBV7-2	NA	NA	CASSLAQGSWNEQYF	TGTGCCAGCAGCTTAGCCCAGGGGTCGTGGAACGAGCAGTACTTC
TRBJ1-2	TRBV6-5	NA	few	CASSQIRTVNYGYTF	TGTGCCAGCAGTCAAATCCGGACTGTGAACTATGGCTACACCTTC
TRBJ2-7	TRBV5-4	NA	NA	CASTSRGEWRDEQYF	TGTGCCAGCACCTCCCGTGGGGAGTGGAGGGACGAGCAGTACTTC
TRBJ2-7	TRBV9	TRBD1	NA	CASSVDPGQGREQYF	TGTGCCAGCAGCGTAGATCCGGGACAGGGCCGCGAGCAGTACTTC
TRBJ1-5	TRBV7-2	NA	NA	CASSRWGDSNQPQHF	TGTGCCAGCAGCAGATGGGGGGATAGCAATCAGCCCCAGCATTTT
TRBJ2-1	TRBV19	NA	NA	CASAASRSSYNEQFF	TGTGCCAGTGCCGCTAGCAGAAGCTCCTACAATGAGCAGTTCTTC
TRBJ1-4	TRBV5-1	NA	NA	CASSSQGSTNEKLFF	TGCGCCAGCAGCTCACAGGGAAGCACTAATGAAAAACTGTTTTTT
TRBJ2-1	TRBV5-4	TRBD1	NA	CASSSPRTGGNEQFF	TGTGCCAGCAGCTCCCCTCGGACAGGGGGTAATGAGCAGTTCTTC
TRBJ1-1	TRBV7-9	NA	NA	CASSLVGGGGTEAFF	TGTGCCAGCAGCTTGGTGGGGGGCGGGGGCACTGAAGCTTTCTTT
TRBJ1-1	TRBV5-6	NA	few	CASSHPGGETEAFF	TGTGCCAGCAGCCACCCCGGGGGGGAGACTGAAGCTTTCTTT
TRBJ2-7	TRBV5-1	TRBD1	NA	CASSLDGTGLSYEQYF	TGCGCCAGCAGCTTGGACGGGACAGGCCTCTCCTACGAGCAGTACTTC
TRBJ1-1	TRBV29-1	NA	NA	CSVEGGGNTEAFF	TGCAGCGTTGAAGGAGGGGGGAACACTGAAGCTTTCTTT
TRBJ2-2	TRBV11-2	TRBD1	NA	CASSPPGLGQGWTGELFF	TGTGCCAGCAGCCCACCGGGACTCGGACAGGGTTGGACCGGGGAGCTGTTTTTT
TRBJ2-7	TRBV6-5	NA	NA	CASSYSGAAYEQYF	TGTGCCAGCAGTTACTCGGGGGCCGCCTACGAGCAGTACTTC
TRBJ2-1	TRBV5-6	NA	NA	CASSLVLTVQFF	TGTGCCAGCAGCTTGGTACTCACGGTGCAGTTCTTC
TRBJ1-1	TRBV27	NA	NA	CASSSLDRPEAFF	TGTGCCAGCAGTTCCCTCGACAGACCTGAAGCTTTCTTT